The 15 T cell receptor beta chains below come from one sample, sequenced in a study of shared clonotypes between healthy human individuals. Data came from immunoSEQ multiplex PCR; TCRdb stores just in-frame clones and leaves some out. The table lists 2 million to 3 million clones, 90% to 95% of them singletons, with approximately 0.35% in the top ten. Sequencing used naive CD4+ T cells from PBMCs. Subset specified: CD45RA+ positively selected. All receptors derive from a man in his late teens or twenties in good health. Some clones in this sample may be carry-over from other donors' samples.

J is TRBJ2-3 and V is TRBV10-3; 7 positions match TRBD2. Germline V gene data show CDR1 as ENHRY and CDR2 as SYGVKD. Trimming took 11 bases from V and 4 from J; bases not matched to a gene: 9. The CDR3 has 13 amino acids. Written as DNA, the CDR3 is TGTGCCCATCAATCGGGGGGACCAGATACGCAGTATTTT. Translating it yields CAHQSGGPDTQYF.

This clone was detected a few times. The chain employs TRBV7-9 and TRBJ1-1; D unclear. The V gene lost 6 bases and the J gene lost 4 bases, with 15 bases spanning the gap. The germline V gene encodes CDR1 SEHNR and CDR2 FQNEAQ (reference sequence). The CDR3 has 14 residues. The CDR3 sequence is CASSLTESGTEAFF. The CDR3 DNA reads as TGTGCCAGCAGTTTAACGGAGTCTGGCACTGAAGCTTTCTTT.

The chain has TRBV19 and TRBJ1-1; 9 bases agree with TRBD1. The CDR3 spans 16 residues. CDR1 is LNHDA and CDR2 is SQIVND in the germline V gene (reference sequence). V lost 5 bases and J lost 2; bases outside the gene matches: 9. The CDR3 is CASSSSRTGVNTEAFF. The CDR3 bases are TGTGCCAGTAGTTCAAGCCGGACAGGGGTAAACACTGAAGCTTTCTTT.

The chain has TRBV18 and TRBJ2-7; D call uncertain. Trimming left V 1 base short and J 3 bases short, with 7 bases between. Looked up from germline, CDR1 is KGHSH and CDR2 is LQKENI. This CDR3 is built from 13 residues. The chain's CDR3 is CASSPQERYEQYF. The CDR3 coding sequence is TGTGCCAGCTCACCACAAGAGCGCTACGAGCAGTACTTC. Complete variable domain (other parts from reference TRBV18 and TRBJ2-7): NAGVMQNPRHLVRRRGQEARLRCSPMKGHSHVYWYRQLPEEGLKFMVYLQKENIIDESGMPKERFSAEFPKEGPSILRIQQVVRGDSAAYFCASSPQERYEQYFGPGTRLTVT.

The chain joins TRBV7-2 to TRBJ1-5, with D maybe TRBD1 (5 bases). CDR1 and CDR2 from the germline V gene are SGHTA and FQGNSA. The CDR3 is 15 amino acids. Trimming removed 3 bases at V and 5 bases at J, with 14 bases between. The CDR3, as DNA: TGTGCCAGCAGCTTTGAGTCGACAGTTGATCAGCCCCAGCATTTT. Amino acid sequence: CASSFESTVDQPQHF.

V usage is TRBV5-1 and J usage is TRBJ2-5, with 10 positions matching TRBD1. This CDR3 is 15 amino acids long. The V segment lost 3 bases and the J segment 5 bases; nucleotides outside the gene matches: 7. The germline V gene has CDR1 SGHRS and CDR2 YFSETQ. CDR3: CASSSTGGQTETQYF. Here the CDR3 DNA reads TGCGCCAGCAGCTCGACAGGGGGCCAGACGGAGACCCAGTACTTC.

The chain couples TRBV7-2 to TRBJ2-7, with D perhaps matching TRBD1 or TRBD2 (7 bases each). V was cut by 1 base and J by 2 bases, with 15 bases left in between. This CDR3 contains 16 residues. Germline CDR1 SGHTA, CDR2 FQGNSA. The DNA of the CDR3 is TGTGCCAGCAGCTTAGGCGGGTCAGGGGGGGCCTACGAGCAGTACTTC. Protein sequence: CASSLGGSGGAYEQYF.

CDR3 nucleotides: TGTGCCAGCAGCGGAAGACTAATCGGGGGTGGGGCCCAGTACTTC. As protein: CASSGRLIGGGAQYF. The V call is TRBV7-2, the J call TRBJ2-5; weak D call: TRBD2 (6 bases). Germline values: CDR1 SGHTA, CDR2 FQGNSA. This CDR3 has 15 amino acids. Trimming took 5 bases from V and 9 from J, leaving 22 bases between them.

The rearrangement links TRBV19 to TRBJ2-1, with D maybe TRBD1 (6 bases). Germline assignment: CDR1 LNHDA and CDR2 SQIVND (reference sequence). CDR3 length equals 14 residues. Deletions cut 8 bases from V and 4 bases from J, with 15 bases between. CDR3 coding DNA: TGTGCCAGTGGTCTCTGGACAGCATACAATGAGCAGTTCTTC. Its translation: CASGLWTAYNEQFF.

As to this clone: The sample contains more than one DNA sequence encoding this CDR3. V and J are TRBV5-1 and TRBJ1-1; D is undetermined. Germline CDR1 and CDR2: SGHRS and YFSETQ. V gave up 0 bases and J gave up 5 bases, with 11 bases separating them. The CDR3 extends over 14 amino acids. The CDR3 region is CASSLEGGGTEAFF. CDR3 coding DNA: TGCGCCAGCAGCTTGGAGGGCGGAGGGACTGAAGCTTTCTTT.

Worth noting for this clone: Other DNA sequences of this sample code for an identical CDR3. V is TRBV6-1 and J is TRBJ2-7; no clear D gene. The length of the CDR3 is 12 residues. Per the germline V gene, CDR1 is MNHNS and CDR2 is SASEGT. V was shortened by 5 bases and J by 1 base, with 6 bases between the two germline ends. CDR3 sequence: CASSLVSYEQYF. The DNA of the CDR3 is TGTGCCAGCAGTCTTGTTTCCTACGAGCAGTACTTC.

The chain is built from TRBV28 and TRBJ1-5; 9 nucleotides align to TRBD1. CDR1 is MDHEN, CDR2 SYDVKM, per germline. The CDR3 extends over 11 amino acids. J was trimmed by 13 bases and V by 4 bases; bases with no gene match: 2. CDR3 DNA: TGTGCCAGCAGTTACAGGGGGCGGCAGCATTTT. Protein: CASSYRGRQHF. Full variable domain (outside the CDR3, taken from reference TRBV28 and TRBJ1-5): DVKVTQSSRYLVKRTGEKVFLECVQDMDHENMFWYRQDPGLGLRLIYFSYDVKMKEKGDIPEGYSVSREKKERFSLILESASTNQTSMYLCASSYRGRQHFGDGTRLSIL.

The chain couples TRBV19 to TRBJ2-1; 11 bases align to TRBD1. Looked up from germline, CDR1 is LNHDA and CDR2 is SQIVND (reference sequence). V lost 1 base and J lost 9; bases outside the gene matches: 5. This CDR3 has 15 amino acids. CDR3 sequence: CASSIGGQGVSEQFF. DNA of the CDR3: TGTGCCAGTAGTATAGGGGGACAGGGGGTTAGTGAGCAGTTCTTC.

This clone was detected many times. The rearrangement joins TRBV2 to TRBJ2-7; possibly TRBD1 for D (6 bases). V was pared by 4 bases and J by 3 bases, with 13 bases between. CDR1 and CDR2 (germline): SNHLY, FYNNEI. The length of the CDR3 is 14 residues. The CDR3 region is CASSGRPDSYEQYF. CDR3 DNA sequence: TGTGCCAGCAGTGGCAGACCGGACAGCTACGAGCAGTACTTC. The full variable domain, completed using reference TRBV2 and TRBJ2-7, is EPEVTQTPSHQVTQMGQEVILRCVPISNHLYFYWYRQILGQKVEFLVSFYNNEISEKSEIFDDQFSVERPDGSNFTLKIRSTKLEDSAMYFCASSGRPDSYEQYFGPGTRLTVT.

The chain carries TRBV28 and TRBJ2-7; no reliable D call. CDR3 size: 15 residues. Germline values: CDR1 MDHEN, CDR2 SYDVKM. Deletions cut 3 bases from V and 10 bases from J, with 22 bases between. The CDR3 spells CASSLPSRKGISQYF. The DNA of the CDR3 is TGTGCCAGCAGTTTGCCTTCGCGAAAGGGTATTAGCCAGTACTTC.